This entry lists 3 T cell receptor beta chains sequenced from one sample in a study of T-cell memory formation after mild COVID-19. TCRdb reprocessed the 5' RACE reads with MiXCR, giving one entry per CDR3 protein. The repertoire holds about 410,000 distinct CDR3 sequences, with less than 25% as singletons. What was sequenced was PBMCs or a T cell subset sorted from them (not recorded which). These TCRs come from an adult woman who had mild COVID-19 (a few samples of this study predate the infection). Cell type and time point are not known.

This clonotype showed up just a few times. The CDR3 sequence: CASSVGTGELFF. CDR3 nucleotide sequence: TGTGCCAGCAGCGTGGGGACCGGGGAGCTGTTTTTT. This chain connects TRBV9 to TRBJ2-2; D is unclear. The V end lost 2 bases, the J end lost 5 bases, and 4 bases lay between the germline ends. Germline V gives CDR1 SGDLS, CDR2 YYNGEE. The CDR3 is 12 residues long.

This clonotype was recorded a few times. The rearrangement links TRBV7-6 to TRBJ1-2; possible D gene TRBD1, 5 bases. Looked up from germline, CDR1 is SGHVS and CDR2 is FNYEAQ. The V and J ends lost 1 base and 8 bases respectively, with 17 bases between them. The CDR3 has 15 amino acids. In nucleotides, the CDR3 is TGTGCCAGCAGCTTAGGACGGGGACCCCCGAGCGGCTACACCTTC. Its translation: CASSLGRGPPSGYTF.

This clonotype showed up many times. V usage is TRBV5-5 and J usage is TRBJ2-2; D gene ambiguous. V lost 0 bases to trimming and J lost 4 bases, with 13 bases between them. This CDR3 has 16 residues. Looked up from germline, CDR1 is SGHKS and CDR2 is YYEKEE (reference sequence). The CDR3 here is CASSLAGLSLTGELFF. As DNA, the CDR3 is TGTGCCAGCAGCTTGGCCGGATTGAGCCTCACCGGGGAGCTGTTTTTT.